The clone carrying this T cell receptor beta chain was seen just once. The data stem from a study of control samples from healthy donors and cancer patients. The CDR3 is made up of 15 amino acids. The germline gives CDR1 SGHTA, CDR2 FQGNSA. V lost 1 base and J lost 2, with 10 bases in between. Sequenced by immunoSEQ multiplex PCR; TCRdb stores in-frame clones only, minus some. The data contain about 98,000 clones, about 80% of them singletons. This chain links TRBV7-2 with TRBJ2-3; weak D call: TRBD1 (6 bases). The TCR originated in a woman aged 25-40 years in good health. What was sequenced was blood. CDR3 bases: TGTGCCAGCAGCTTAGTGGGGGCTGACACAGATACGCAGTATTTT. Translation gives CASSLVGADTDTQYF.